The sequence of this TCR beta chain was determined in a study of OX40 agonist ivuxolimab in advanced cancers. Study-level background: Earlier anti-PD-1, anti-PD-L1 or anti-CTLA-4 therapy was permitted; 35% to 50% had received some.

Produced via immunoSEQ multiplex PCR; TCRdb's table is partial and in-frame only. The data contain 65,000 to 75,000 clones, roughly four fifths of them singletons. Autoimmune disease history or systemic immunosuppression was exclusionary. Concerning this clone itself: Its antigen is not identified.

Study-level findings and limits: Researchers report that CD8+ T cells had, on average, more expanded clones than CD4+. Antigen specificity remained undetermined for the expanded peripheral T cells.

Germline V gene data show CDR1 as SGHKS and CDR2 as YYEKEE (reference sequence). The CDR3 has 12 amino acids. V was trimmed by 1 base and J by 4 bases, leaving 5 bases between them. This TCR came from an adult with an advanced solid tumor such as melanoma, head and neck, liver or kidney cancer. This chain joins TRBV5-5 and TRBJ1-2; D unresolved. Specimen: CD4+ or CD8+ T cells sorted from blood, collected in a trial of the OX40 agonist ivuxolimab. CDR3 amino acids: CASSLYGYGYTF. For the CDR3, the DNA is TGTGCCAGCAGCTTGTACGGCTATGGCTACACCTTC.